This T cell receptor beta chain was identified during a study of cytomegalovirus exposure and HLA in healthy donors. The study, taken as a whole, reports: Accurate predictions that matched the HLA-A and HLA-B alleles of most subjects were reportedly made from TCR beta sequences. In vitro data verified three CMV-associated chains as specific for CMV antigens.

PCR involved 60 Vbeta and 13 Jbeta primers. Libraries were prepared by immunoSEQ multiplex PCR; TCRdb keeps only in-frame clonotypes and omits some of them. In the table there are more than 95,000 clones, 10% of which are singletons. V was cut by 6 bases and J by 11 bases, with 19 bases left in between. CDR1 SQVTM and CDR2 ANQGSEA come from the germline V gene. The CDR3 consists of 12 residues. Points on this clone: Its cognate antigen is unknown.

This rearrangement joins TRBV29-1 to TRBJ1-1; D possibly corresponds to TRBD1 (6 bases). The sequencing sample was made of PBMCs. This sequence originates from a man in his forties or fifties in good health and CMV-seropositive. The CDR3 region has the DNA TGCAGCGTCGGAGGACAGAAAAAAGAGGCTTTCTTT. It is translated as CSVGGQKKEAFF.